Each of the 22 T cell receptor beta chains below was sequenced from the same sample in a study of T cell responses to AZD1222 COVID-19 vaccine. Clones were sequenced by immunoSEQ multiplex PCR, and TCRdb holds only the in-frame ones, with some missing. Among roughly 120,000 clones, around 89% were seen once, and the ten largest hold around 5%. Material: peripheral blood, obtained on day 0 of AZD1222 vaccination. The receptors come from an adult in good health.

The rearrangement links TRBV7-2 to TRBJ1-2; D remains unclear. The CDR3 consists of 15 residues. Germline V gene lookup returns CDR1 SGHTA and CDR2 FQGNSA. V gave up 2 bases and J gave up 4 bases, with 14 bases separating them. The CDR3 is CASSLNPLVIYGYTF. The DNA of the CDR3 is TGTGCCAGCAGCTTAAATCCCCTGGTGATCTATGGCTACACCTTC. The full variable domain, rest sourced from reference TRBV7-2 and TRBJ1-2, is GAGVSQSPSNKVTEKGKDVELRCDPISGHTALYWYRQSLGQGLEFLIYFQGNSAPDKSGLPSDRFSAERTGGSVSTLTIQRTQQEDSAVYLCASSLNPLVIYGYTFGSGTRLTVV.

CDR3: CATSDRAAGTGAYGYTF. The CDR3 nucleotides read TGTGCCACCAGTGATCGAGCGGCCGGGACAGGGGCCTATGGCTACACCTTC. V usage is TRBV24-1 and J usage is TRBJ1-2; the match to TRBD1 covers 10 bases. Germline CDR1 is KGHDR and CDR2 is SFDVKD. Unmatched junction bases numbered 10, after V lost 3 bases and J lost 4 bases. There are 17 residues in the CDR3.

This clone has more than one count but fewer than ten. This sequence joins TRBV9 and TRBJ1-3; D not certain. The CDR3 is 15 amino acids. V was trimmed by 0 bases and J by 0 bases, leaving 7 bases between them. Germline V gene data show CDR1 as SGDLS and CDR2 as YYNGEE. In DNA, the CDR3 is TGTGCCAGCAGCGTAGATATGAACTCTGGAAACACCATATATTTT. It specifies CASSVDMNSGNTIYF. The variable domain in full, completed from reference TRBV9 and TRBJ1-3, reads DSGVTQTPKHLITATGQRVTLRCSPRSGDLSVYWYQQSLDQGLQFLIQYYNGEERAKGNILERFSAQQFPDLHSELNLSSLELGDSALYFCASSVDMNSGNTIYFGEGSWLTVV.

The V gene is TRBV6-5, the J gene TRBJ1-2; D is perhaps TRBD1 (5 bases). CDR3 length: 14 amino acids. The germline V gene encodes CDR1 MNHEY and CDR2 SVGAGI. V lost 4 bases to trimming and J lost 2 bases, with 11 bases between them. As DNA, the CDR3 is TGTGCCAGCAGTTGGACCGGGACGAACTATGGCTACACCTTC. Encoded protein: CASSWTGTNYGYTF.

This rearrangement joins TRBV27 to TRBJ1-1, with D perhaps matching TRBD1 (5 bases). Trimming left V 5 bases short and J 6 bases short, with 16 bases between. The CDR3 consists of 14 residues. Germline V gives CDR1 MNHEY, CDR2 SMNVEV (reference sequence). The CDR3 reads CASSTLDRGSEAFF. DNA of the CDR3: TGTGCCAGCAGTACACTAGACCGGGGCTCTGAAGCTTTCTTT.

The chain has TRBV27 and TRBJ2-3; 7 nucleotides align to TRBD1. In germline, CDR1 is MNHEY, CDR2 SMNVEV (reference sequence). CDR3 size: 13 residues. The V gene end was trimmed by 6 bases and the J gene end by 1 base; junction bases not matched to a gene: 1. For the CDR3, the DNA is TGTGCCAGCAGGGGGACAGGCACAGATACGCAGTATTTT. Translation: CASRGTGTDTQYF.

In its sample, this clone was seen a few times. The V and J genes are TRBV5-1 and TRBJ2-1; the match to TRBD1 covers 8 bases. Germline CDR1 SGHRS, CDR2 YFSETQ. The CDR3 has 14 amino acids. V trimming: 3 bases; J trimming: 2 bases; junction bases outside the gene matches: 1. For the CDR3, the DNA is TGCGCCAGCAGCTGGACAGGGCCCTACAATGAGCAGTTCTTC. Amino acids: CASSWTGPYNEQFF.

This rearrangement joins TRBV7-2 to TRBJ1-3, with D hard to call. The CDR3 spans 14 residues. The germline gives CDR1 SGHTA, CDR2 FQGNSA. V gave up 7 bases and J gave up 0 bases, with 10 bases separating them. This CDR3 reads CASTSVSSGNTIYF. CDR3 bases: TGTGCCAGCACCTCAGTGAGCTCTGGAAACACCATATATTTT.

The V and J genes are TRBV6-5 and TRBJ2-3; D remains ambiguous. The germline V gene encodes CDR1 MNHEY and CDR2 SVGAGI. Trimming removed 2 bases at V and 0 bases at J, with 9 bases between. The CDR3 loop spans 15 amino acids. Here the CDR3 reads CASSYANPSTDTQYF. The CDR3 region has the DNA TGTGCCAGCAGTTACGCTAACCCTAGCACAGATACGCAGTATTTT.

CDR3 amino acids: CATRDRVGQETQYF. In nucleotides, the CDR3 is TGTGCCACCCGGGACAGGGTGGGACAAGAGACCCAGTACTTC. The V call is TRBV19, the J call TRBJ2-5; TRBD1 matches 9 bases. J was trimmed by 2 bases and V by 10 bases; bases with no gene match: 8. This CDR3 is 14 amino acids long. In germline, CDR1 is LNHDA, CDR2 SQIVND (reference sequence).

For this clone: The junction shows a germline mismatch at one end, possibly a read error. CDR3 in amino acids: CASSFSTALDRANF. The CDR3 coding sequence is TGTGCCAGCAGCTTTTCGACTGCCCTAGACAGGGCAAATTTT. The chain links TRBV7-9 to TRBJ1-3; 7 bases map to TRBD1. Germline loops: CDR1 SEHNR, CDR2 FQNEAQ (reference sequence). There are 14 residues in the CDR3.

The rearrangement joins TRBV7-9 to TRBJ1-5; unclear D gene. V shed 2 bases and J shed 7 bases, with 12 bases lying between them. Germline values: CDR1 SEHNR, CDR2 FQNEAQ (reference sequence). The CDR3 consists of 14 residues. The CDR3 sequence is CASSLSGGYQPQHF. The CDR3 DNA follows: TGTGCCAGCAGCTTATCGGGTGGTTACCAGCCCCAGCATTTT.

The chain couples TRBV5-1 to TRBJ2-6; no reliable D call. V shed 0 bases and J shed 0 bases, with 7 bases lying between them. CDR3 length equals 16 residues. The germline V gene has CDR1 SGHRS and CDR2 YFSETQ. CDR3: CASSLEGRSGANVLTF. The CDR3 nucleotides are TGCGCCAGCAGCTTGGAAGGCCGCTCTGGGGCCAACGTCCTGACTTTC.

The chain recombines TRBV5-1 with TRBJ1-5; D unclear. CDR3 length: 13 amino acids. The V and J ends lost 5 bases and 3 bases respectively, with 9 bases between them. The germline V gene has CDR1 SGHRS and CDR2 YFSETQ. Written as DNA, the CDR3 is TGCGCCAGCAGGGAGTCCCTCAATCAGCCCCAGCATTTT. Its protein product is CASRESLNQPQHF. The entire variable domain, with the rest obtained from reference TRBV5-1 and TRBJ1-5, is as follows: KAGVTQTPRYLIKTRGQQVTLSCSPISGHRSVSWYQQTPGQGLQFLFEYFSETQRNKGNFPGRFSGRQFSNSRSEMNVSTLELGDSALYLCASRESLNQPQHFGDGTRLSIL.

The count of this clone is one. This chain joins TRBV6-6 and TRBJ2-5; 11 nucleotides line up with TRBD1. CDR1 MNHNY and CDR2 SVGAGI come from the germline V gene (reference sequence). The CDR3 has 16 residues. V trimming: 5 bases; J trimming: 4 bases; junction bases outside the gene matches: 9. CDR3 loop: CASSPGQGAAGETQYF. DNA of the CDR3: TGTGCCAGCAGTCCTGGACAGGGGGCAGCAGGAGAGACCCAGTACTTC.

This chain uses TRBV2 with TRBJ1-5; 7 bases are a match to TRBD1. The CDR3 length is 14 residues. CDR1 SNHLY and CDR2 FYNNEI come from the germline V gene. V gave up 7 bases and J gave up 7 bases; unmatched junction bases: 10. The DNA for the CDR3 is TGTGCCAGCAACCTACAGGGGACAAACCAGCCCCAGCATTTT. Translating it yields CASNLQGTNQPQHF.

This sequence joins TRBV5-5 and TRBJ1-4; perhaps TRBD1 as D (6 bases). The V gene's germline CDR1 is SGHKS and CDR2 YYEKEE (reference sequence). The CDR3 has 16 amino acids. V lost 0 bases and J 2 bases, leaving 11 bases between the germline ends. The CDR3 DNA is TGTGCCAGCAGCTTGGCCGGGGGGGCGACTAATGAAAAACTGTTTTTT. Translated: CASSLAGGATNEKLFF.

The rearrangement links TRBV15 to TRBJ2-2; D perhaps matches TRBD2 (5 bases). V shed 1 base and J shed 5 bases, with 11 bases lying between them. This CDR3 comprises 15 residues. Germline lookup yields CDR1 LNHNV and CDR2 YYDKDF (reference sequence). The CDR3 DNA is TGTGCCACCAGCAGAGTAGCCGGGGTAACCGGGGAGCTGTTTTTT. It is translated as CATSRVAGVTGELFF.

The V gene is TRBV18, the J gene TRBJ2-3; D possibly corresponds to TRBD2 (6 bases). The germline V gene encodes CDR1 KGHSH and CDR2 LQKENI. The CDR3 spans 15 residues. Trimming stripped 6 bases from V and 2 bases from J, with 15 bases between. The DNA of the CDR3 is TGTGCCAGCTCTTCGGACTACCTAAACACAGATACGCAGTATTTT. Protein sequence: CASSSDYLNTDTQYF.

The chain employs TRBV18 and TRBJ2-3, with 11 nucleotides matching TRBD2. Germline V lookup: CDR1 KGHSH, CDR2 LQKENI. V gave up 3 bases and J gave up 8 bases; unmatched junction bases: 16. There are 18 residues in the CDR3. The CDR3 DNA is TGTGCCAGCTCACCCAGCGCTAGCGGGGGGCGGTATAGATTTACGCAGTATTTT. This codes for CASSPSASGGRYRFTQYF.

This clone appeared once. V is TRBV6-5 and J is TRBJ2-6, with TRBD1 as a possible D gene (5 bases). Deletions cut 10 bases from V and 2 bases from J, with 9 bases between. This CDR3 comprises 13 residues. Germline CDR1 MNHEY, CDR2 SVGAGI. CDR3 nucleotide sequence: TGTGCCACTTACAGGCCTGGGGCCAACGTCCTGACTTTC. Translating it yields CATYRPGANVLTF.

This chain links TRBV7-9 with TRBJ2-7; D is perhaps TRBD2 (6 bases). CDR1 and CDR2 from the germline V gene are SEHNR and FQNEAQ (reference sequence). This CDR3 has 14 residues. The germline V and J ends were trimmed by 5 bases and 2 bases, with 13 bases remaining between them. This CDR3 reads CASSPGRGAYEQYF. In DNA, the CDR3 is TGTGCCAGCAGCCCCGGGCGGGGCGCCTACGAGCAGTACTTC.